The subject of this entry is one T cell receptor (beta chain). This entry belongs to a study of blood T cell repertoires in COVID-19. Generated by immunoSEQ multiplex PCR, the TCRdb table keeps only in-frame clones and is missing some. This repertoire shows some 270,000 clones, about 85% found once; its top ten account for around 1%. V lost 3 bases and J lost 3; bases outside the gene matches: 4. This CDR3 region has 14 residues. Germline CDR1 reads SGHAT; CDR2 reads FQDESV (reference sequence). Sample: peripheral blood. The TCR sequence derives from a human donor with COVID-19, enrolled during active disease. The donor label of this sample is uncertain. The gene calls are TRBV11-1 and TRBJ1-1, with 7 bases fitting TRBD1. As DNA, the CDR3 is TGTGCCAGCAGCTTGCACCAGGGGGACACTGAAGCTTTCTTT. Its protein product is CASSLHQGDTEAFF.